This TCR beta chain is drawn from a study of blood T cell repertoires in COVID-19. Turning to the study itself: Collection of acute and convalescent COVID-19 samples took place in the United States, Italy and Spain. PBMCs, B-cell-depleted T cells, or T cells provided the cDNA or gDNA that made up the material.

This clone was picked up one time. Authors' data handling: Scientists estimated how many nucleated cells there were by amplifying reference gene primers. The assay was immunoSEQ multiplex PCR, and TCRdb's table has in-frame clones only and misses some. The V and J calls and clone size are taken from that table; D and trimming were inferred from the DNA. The repertoire holds roughly 230,000 clones, about 80% seen once, with about 3% in the top ten. The sequenced sample consisted of PBMCs or T cells enriched from blood (not recorded which). This TCR derives from a man in his forties or fifties who had recovered from COVID-19.

CDR3 amino acids: CASSKDRAYEQYF. Here the CDR3 DNA reads TGTGCCAGCAGTAAGGACAGGGCGTACGAGCAGTACTTC. V gene TRBV6-5 combines with J gene TRBJ2-7; 8 bases fit TRBD1. In germline, CDR1 is MNHEY, CDR2 SVGAGI. This CDR3 is 13 amino acids long. The trim removed 5 bases at V and 4 bases at J, leaving 4 bases unmatched.